This T cell receptor beta chain was profiled in a study of cytomegalovirus exposure and HLA in healthy donors. Using immunoSEQ multiplex PCR, the repertoire was profiled, and TCRdb retains in-frame clones only, with some absent. The table lists roughly 180,000 clones, around nine tenths of them singletons, with roughly 6.6% in the top ten. This clone was observed a few times. The specimen was PBMCs. The receptor was isolated from a man aged 25 to 40 in good health and CMV-seropositive.

The CDR3 here is CASSYQGGGNQPQHF. CDR3 nucleotide sequence: TGTGCCAGCAGTTACCAGGGAGGGGGCAATCAGCCCCAGCATTTT. V is TRBV6-5 and J is TRBJ1-5; TRBD1 is a possible D gene (5 bases). Between the trimmed V and J ends, which lost 2 bases and 2 bases, there was a span of 10 bases. This CDR3 has 15 amino acids. Germline CDR1 MNHEY, CDR2 SVGAGI.